This entry lists 32 T cell receptor beta chains sequenced from one sample in a study of CD8 T cells in Susac syndrome. Reverse transcription of 0.5 to 1 ug RNA was performed with random hexamers. MiXCR, run by TCRdb on the immunoSEQ multiplex PCR reads, gives a single entry per CDR3 protein. The sample has 150,000 to 180,000 distinct CDR3 sequences; roughly 95% are singletons. Sample: CD8+ T cells from PBMCs. Receptors were obtained from a human donor with multiple sclerosis.

The chain recombines TRBV20-1 with TRBJ2-1; D possibly matches TRBD1 or TRBD2 (5 bases each). The V end lost 0 bases, the J end lost 3 bases, and 15 bases lay between the germline ends. Germline-derived CDR1 and CDR2 are DFQATT and SNEGSKA (reference sequence). This CDR3 has 16 residues. CDR3 coding DNA: TGCAGTGCTAGAGATAGAGGGGCATCAGTCTACAATGAGCAGTTCTTC. It encodes CSARDRGASVYNEQFF.

The rearrangement joins TRBV7-6 to TRBJ2-5; 8 nucleotides align to TRBD2. With V trimmed by 4 bases and J by 1 base, 5 bases remained unmatched. CDR1 and CDR2 from the germline V gene are SGHVS and FNYEAQ. CDR3 size: 15 residues. The CDR3 reads CASSSVAGFQETQYF. The DNA for the CDR3 is TGTGCCAGCAGCTCGGTAGCGGGGTTCCAAGAGACCCAGTACTTC.

The CDR3 loop reads CASSLIAGGTDTQYF. Here the CDR3 DNA reads TGTGCCAGCAGTCTCATAGCGGGGGGGACAGATACGCAGTATTTT. This rearrangement joins TRBV9 to TRBJ2-3; 11 positions match TRBD2. Germline values: CDR1 SGDLS, CDR2 YYNGEE. V was pared by 5 bases and J by 3 bases, with 5 bases of the junction left unmatched. There are 15 residues in the CDR3.

The V call is TRBV7-2, the J call TRBJ2-3, with a possible D match to TRBD2 (5 bases). The CDR3 is 15 amino acids. Germline V CDR1 and CDR2: SGHTA, FQGNSA. Trimming took 6 bases from V and 0 from J, leaving 13 bases between them. The CDR3 spells CASRHGLASTDTQYF. Written as DNA, the CDR3 is TGTGCCAGCAGGCATGGACTGGCAAGCACAGATACGCAGTATTTT.

This clonotype was seen a single time. DNA of the CDR3: TGTGCCAGCAGCGCCCCAGCGGGGGGCTACAATGAGCAGTTCTTC. It is translated as CASSAPAGGYNEQFF. V is TRBV9 and J is TRBJ2-1, with 9 positions matching TRBD2. The CDR3 runs 15 residues. Germline loops: CDR1 SGDLS, CDR2 YYNGEE. The V segment lost 3 bases and the J segment 3 bases; nucleotides outside the gene matches: 4.

The chain couples TRBV30 to TRBJ1-1; no clear D gene. CDR1 GTSNPN and CDR2 SVGIG come from the germline V gene (reference sequence). The CDR3 has 13 amino acids. V lost 2 bases and J lost 0, with 7 bases in between. The CDR3 sequence is CAWSTYMNTEAFF. Here the CDR3 DNA reads TGTGCCTGGAGTACCTACATGAACACTGAAGCTTTCTTT. The variable domain in full, with the rest retrieved from reference TRBV30 and TRBJ1-1, is SQTIHQWPATLVQPVGSPLSLECTVEGTSNPNLYWYRQAAGRGLQLLFYSVGIGQISSEVPQNLSASRPQDRQFILSSKKLLLSDSGFYLCAWSTYMNTEAFFGQGTRLTVV.

The CDR3 bases are TGCAGTGCGAAACCCCGGGGGGTTGAGTATGGCTACACCTTC. Amino acids: CSAKPRGVEYGYTF. This chain joins TRBV20-1 and TRBJ1-2; weak D call: TRBD1 (5 bases). Germline values: CDR1 DFQATT, CDR2 SNEGSKA (reference sequence). Trimming took 6 bases from V and 5 from J, leaving 19 bases between them. The CDR3 loop spans 14 amino acids.

The V call is TRBV30, the J call TRBJ1-1; D perhaps matches TRBD1 (6 bases). Looked up from germline, CDR1 is GTSNPN and CDR2 is SVGIG (reference sequence). V lost 3 bases, J lost 4 bases, and 12 bases lay in between. This CDR3 spans 13 amino acids. The CDR3 is CAWSGGPGTEAFF. CDR3 bases: TGTGCCTGGAGCGGGGGCCCCGGCACTGAAGCTTTCTTT.

This chain's CDR3 is CAIRDSFETQYF. The DNA for the CDR3 is TGTGCCATCCGGGACTCTTTCGAGACCCAGTACTTC. The V gene is TRBV10-3, the J gene TRBJ2-5; D might be TRBD2 (6 bases). Germline CDR1 reads ENHRY; CDR2 reads SYGVKD. The CDR3 is 12 residues long. V lost 8 bases, J lost 5 bases, and 12 bases lay in between.

V usage is TRBV4-1 and J usage is TRBJ1-1, with no clear D. V was cut by 1 base and J by 8 bases, with 11 bases left in between. The CDR3 covers 13 residues. Germline V gene sequence: CDR1 MGHRA, CDR2 YSYEKL. Written as DNA, the CDR3 is TGCGCCAGCAGCCAAGTTCCGAAAACCGAAGCTTTCTTT. Translation gives CASSQVPKTEAFF.

This chain's CDR3 is CASSQETGWGTYEQYV. The CDR3 nucleotides read TGCGCCAGCAGCCAAGAAACAGGGTGGGGGACCTACGAGCAGTACGTC. The chain carries TRBV4-1 and TRBJ2-7; weak D call: TRBD1 (6 bases). Germline V CDR1 and CDR2: MGHRA, YSYEKL. This CDR3 comprises 16 residues. Between the trimmed V and J ends, which lost 0 bases and 2 bases, there was a span of 14 bases.

This CDR3 reads CASSSGQNYEQYF. The CDR3 DNA is TGTGCCAGCAGTTCGGGACAGAACTACGAGCAGTACTTC. The chain recombines TRBV27 with TRBJ2-7; TRBD1 agrees at 7 bases. CDR1 is MNHEY, CDR2 SMNVEV, per germline (reference sequence). The J segment lost 3 bases and the V segment lost 4 bases, leaving 3 bases of the junction unmatched. There are 13 residues in the CDR3.

The chain links TRBV29-1 to TRBJ1-1; D is unclear. Germline V gives CDR1 SQVTM, CDR2 ANQGSEA. Trimming left V 4 bases short and J 1 base short, with 4 bases between. The CDR3 runs to 11 residues. The CDR3 DNA is TGCAGCGTTGTCGGGAACACTGAAGCTTTCTTT. This gives the protein CSVVGNTEAFF.

This chain links TRBV20-1 with TRBJ1-2; D call uncertain. V lost 0 bases, J lost 4 bases, and 3 bases lay in between. The CDR3 runs to 11 residues. Germline V CDR1 and CDR2: DFQATT, SNEGSKA (reference sequence). This CDR3 reads CSARDRYGYTF. For the CDR3, the DNA is TGCAGTGCTAGAGACCGCTATGGCTACACCTTC.

The V and J genes are TRBV20-1 and TRBJ2-3; D is possibly TRBD1 (5 bases). With 4 bases removed from V and 4 bases from J, the gap between germline ends came to 21 bases. CDR1 and CDR2 from the germline V gene are DFQATT and SNEGSKA (reference sequence). The CDR3 runs 16 residues. CDR3 amino acids: CSAIPIGQGVPDTQYF. The CDR3 DNA sequence: TGCAGTGCTATCCCCATCGGGCAGGGTGTGCCAGATACGCAGTATTTT.

This clonotype was seen just once. The chain is built from TRBV7-9 and TRBJ1-1; the D is unclear. The CDR3 length is 14 residues. CDR1 SEHNR and CDR2 FQNEAQ come from the germline V gene (reference sequence). V lost 1 base, J lost 1 base, and 7 bases lay in between. DNA for the CDR3: TGTGCCAGCAGCTTAGTACGGTCGAACACTGAAGCTTTCTTT. This encodes CASSLVRSNTEAFF.

The V and J genes are TRBV29-1 and TRBJ2-1; D not resolved. The CDR3 extends over 11 amino acids. Trimming removed 3 bases at V and 3 bases at J, with 3 bases between. Germline CDR1 SQVTM, CDR2 ANQGSEA. The CDR3: CSVEFYNEQFF. For the CDR3, the DNA is TGCAGCGTTGAGTTCTACAATGAGCAGTTCTTC.

The gene calls are TRBV7-3 and TRBJ1-2; D is unresolved. V lost 5 bases, J lost 8 bases, and 12 bases lay in between. Germline V gene lookup returns CDR1 SGHTA and CDR2 FQGTGA. The CDR3 is 12 residues long. DNA for the CDR3: TGTGCCAGCAGCCCCGGGAGGGAAGGCTACACCTTC. Encoded protein: CASSPGREGYTF. Based on the CDR3 plus reference TRBV7-3 and TRBJ1-2, the full variable domain is GAGVSQTPSNKVTEKGKYVELRCDPISGHTALYWYRQSLGQGPEFLIYFQGTGAADDSGLPNDRFFAVRPEGSVSTLKIQRTERGDSAVYLCASSPGREGYTFGSGTRLTVV.

The gene calls are TRBV4-1 and TRBJ2-3, with D unclear. CDR1 MGHRA and CDR2 YSYEKL come from the germline V gene. The CDR3 runs 14 residues. Deletions cut 1 base from V and 1 base from J, with 6 bases between. The CDR3: CASSQVKGTDTQYF. CDR3 nucleotides: TGCGCCAGCAGCCAAGTTAAGGGCACAGATACGCAGTATTTT.

The chain recombines TRBV7-9 with TRBJ2-5, with 7 bases matching TRBD1. The CDR3 is 15 amino acids. The V segment lost 5 bases and the J segment 5 bases; nucleotides outside the gene matches: 11. CDR1 and CDR2 (germline): SEHNR, FQNEAQ (reference sequence). The CDR3 sequence: CASSPPRGSDETQYF. The CDR3 DNA sequence: TGTGCCAGCAGCCCCCCCAGGGGGAGCGACGAGACCCAGTACTTC.

This clonotype was counted only a few times. The chain has TRBV7-3 and TRBJ2-3, with 9 bases aligning to TRBD1. The CDR3 totals 15 residues. Trimming took 4 bases from V and 1 from J; bases not matched to a gene: 3. Germline CDR1 reads SGHTA; CDR2 reads FQGTGA. The CDR3 region has the DNA TGTGCCAGCAGCTCGACAGGGGGTGGCACAGATACGCAGTATTTT. This codes for CASSSTGGGTDTQYF.

The gene calls are TRBV29-1 and TRBJ1-2; D is perhaps TRBD1 (5 bases). Trimming pared 3 bases from V and 6 bases from J, leaving 14 bases between. The CDR3 spans 13 residues. The germline CDR1 and CDR2 sequences are SQVTM and ANQGSEA. CDR3 bases: TGCAGCGTTGAGCTGGGACCCGGGGATGGCTACACCTTC. Protein product: CSVELGPGDGYTF.

V and J are TRBV7-3 and TRBJ2-1; 12 nucleotides agree with TRBD2. Trimming at V came to 5 bases and at J to 8 bases, leaving 16 bases not matched to a gene. The CDR3 has 18 residues. Germline V gives CDR1 SGHTA, CDR2 FQGTGA. The CDR3 DNA follows: TGTGCCAGCAGCGCTAACCCTCTACTAGCGGGGGGCCGGGATGAGCAGTTCTTC. This codes for CASSANPLLAGGRDEQFF.

The chain couples TRBV11-2 to TRBJ2-7, with a tentative D call TRBD2 (6 bases). The V gene's germline CDR1 is SGHAT and CDR2 FQNNGV. Trimming removed 1 base at V and 7 bases at J, with 14 bases between. This CDR3 is built from 14 residues. The CDR3 here is CASSLAGTLVEQYF. CDR3 coding DNA: TGTGCCAGCAGCTTAGCGGGGACTTTAGTTGAGCAGTACTTC.

V gene TRBV10-3 combines with J gene TRBJ2-1; no definite D call. The germline V gene encodes CDR1 ENHRY and CDR2 SYGVKD. CDR3 length equals 14 residues. V dropped 0 bases and J dropped 0 bases, with 3 bases sitting between them. The CDR3 here is CAISESGSYNEQFF. For the CDR3, the DNA is TGTGCCATCAGTGAGTCAGGCTCCTACAATGAGCAGTTCTTC.

The chain is built from TRBV7-9 and TRBJ2-1; D perhaps matches TRBD2 (6 bases). This CDR3 has 16 amino acids. CDR1 is SEHNR, CDR2 FQNEAQ, per germline (reference sequence). V lost 5 bases and J 7 bases, leaving 21 bases between the germline ends. CDR3 coding DNA: TGTGCCAGCAGCCCCCCGGAGGGACGAACCAAAAATGAGCAGTTCTTC. Translating it yields CASSPPEGRTKNEQFF.

J is TRBJ1-2 and V is TRBV9; 11 bases are a match to TRBD1. The CDR3 runs to 17 residues. Germline loops: CDR1 SGDLS, CDR2 YYNGEE. The V and J ends lost 1 base and 3 bases, in that order; junction bases with no gene match: 8. Written as DNA, the CDR3 is TGTGCCAGCAGCGTAAAGGATGGACAGGGGGCGTACTATGGCTACACCTTC. Its protein is CASSVKDGQGAYYGYTF.

V and J are TRBV3-1 and TRBJ1-2; weak D call: TRBD1 (5 bases). The V end lost 4 bases, the J end lost 3 bases, and 18 bases lay between the germline ends. The CDR3 runs 16 residues. Germline CDR1 LGHDT, CDR2 YNNKEL (reference sequence). CDR3 amino acids: CASSLAGRGEDYGYTF. The CDR3 DNA reads TGTGCCAGCAGCCTCGCCGGGAGGGGCGAAGACTATGGCTACACCTTC.

This chain connects TRBV6-5 to TRBJ2-1; the D is unclear. The CDR3 is made up of 12 amino acids. CDR1 is MNHEY and CDR2 is SVGAGI in the germline V gene. V was clipped by 0 bases and J by 8 bases, with 5 bases between them. The CDR3 is CASSYSRDEQFF. CDR3 in DNA: TGTGCCAGCAGTTACTCCCGGGATGAGCAGTTCTTC.

V and J are TRBV30 and TRBJ2-3; 9 bases are a match to TRBD1. The CDR3 is 18 amino acids. Germline CDR1 GTSNPN, CDR2 SVGIG (reference sequence). Trimming at V came to 3 bases and at J to 5 bases, leaving 18 bases not matched to a gene. This CDR3 reads CAWRISPNRGLWGDTQYF. In DNA, the CDR3 is TGTGCCTGGAGAATCTCACCTAACAGGGGGCTTTGGGGAGATACGCAGTATTTT. The whole variable domain, filled in from reference TRBV30 and TRBJ2-3, reads SQTIHQWPATLVQPVGSPLSLECTVEGTSNPNLYWYRQAAGRGLQLLFYSVGIGQISSEVPQNLSASRPQDRQFILSSKKLLLSDSGFYLCAWRISPNRGLWGDTQYFGPGTRLTVL.

Here the CDR3 DNA reads TGTGCCAGCAGCTTGGTAGACGGTGGCTACACCTTC. The encoded protein is CASSLVDGGYTF. The chain joins TRBV5-6 to TRBJ1-2; no firm D call. The germline CDR1 and CDR2 sequences are SGHDT and YYEEEE. Trimming removed 0 bases from V and 7 bases from J, with 7 bases in between. The CDR3 consists of 12 residues.

This chain joins TRBV20-1 and TRBJ1-2; D is undetermined. V was clipped by 1 base and J by 2 bases, with 11 bases between them. The CDR3 contains 14 residues. Germline V gene sequence: CDR1 DFQATT, CDR2 SNEGSKA (reference sequence). CDR3 sequence (DNA): TGCAGTGCTAGAGGTCCGGCACCCAACTATGGCTACACCTTC. Protein product: CSARGPAPNYGYTF.